This is a list of T cell receptor beta chains from one sample in a study of identical twins. One entry per CDR3 protein results from TCRdb running MiXCR on the 5' RACE reads. The table has about 240,000 distinct CDR3 sequences, about 13% seen once. The same data also went into a second study, on yellow fever vaccine responses in identical twins.

The sample consisted of memory (CD45RO+) T cells sorted from blood. The receptors shown here come from a woman in her late teens or twenties in good health. Both conserved end residues are part of each CDR3. D genes are given only for firm matches. A clone size is listed for some rows: how often the clone was seen (once, few, many), or a class if it is expanded.

J: TRBJ2-2; V: TRBV18; size: NA; D: NA; CDR3: CASSPPFKDPGELFF; DNA: TGTGCCAGCTCACCACCGTTTAAGGATCCCGGGGAGCTGTTTTTT
J: TRBJ2-2; V: TRBV20-1; size: few; D: NA; CDR3: CSARERDSNTGELFF; DNA: TGCAGTGCTAGAGAACGGGACTCCAACACCGGCGAGCTGTTTTTT
J: TRBJ2-1; V: TRBV27; size: few; D: TRBD1; CDR3: CASSSKMTGKQFF; DNA: TGTGCCAGCAGTTCAAAGATGACAGGGAAGCAGTTCTTC
J: TRBJ2-5; V: TRBV2; size: many; D: TRBD1; CDR3: CASSDLDRDGETQYF; DNA: TGTGCCAGCAGTGACTTGGACAGGGACGGAGAGACCCAGTACTTC
J: TRBJ2-3; V: TRBV7-4; size: many; D: TRBD1; CDR3: CASSLKQGESTDTQYF; DNA: TGTGCCAGCAGCTTGAAACAGGGGGAGAGCACAGATACGCAGTATTTT
J: TRBJ2-5; V: TRBV10-3; size: many; D: TRBD1; CDR3: CAISEGTGWQETQYF; DNA: TGTGCCATCAGTGAAGGGACAGGGTGGCAAGAGACCCAGTACTTC
J: TRBJ2-1; V: TRBV5-1; size: few; D: NA; CDR3: CASSLRELTIYNEQFF; DNA: TGCGCCAGCAGCTTGCGAGAGTTAACTATCTACAATGAGCAGTTCTTC
J: TRBJ2-7; V: TRBV6-1; size: many; D: TRBD2; CDR3: CATDLAGASSYEQYF; DNA: TGTGCCACCGATTTAGCGGGAGCTAGCTCCTACGAGCAGTACTTC
J: TRBJ2-2; V: TRBV6-2/TRBV6-3; size: many; D: TRBD2; CDR3: CASRAGAGELFF; DNA: TGTGCCAGCCGAGCGGGGGCCGGGGAGCTGTTTTTT
J: TRBJ1-6; V: TRBV12-3/TRBV12-4; size: NA; D: NA; CDR3: CASSLVQGGGTLHF; DNA: TGTGCCAGCAGTTTAGTACAGGGCGGCGGGACCCTCCACTTT